The 25 T cell receptor beta chains listed next were all sequenced from one sample in a study of blood T cell repertoires in COVID-19. Sequencing was performed with immunoSEQ multiplex PCR; in TCRdb, only in-frame clones are kept and a portion is missing. The table records fewer than 20,000 clones, around 91% of them present only once. Sequences were obtained from peripheral blood. Receptor source: a human donor in a cohort sampled during active COVID-19.

The J gene is TRBJ2-7, the V gene TRBV23-1; D unresolved. TRBV23-1 is known as an ORF, though its function is uncertain. This CDR3 spans 14 amino acids. The V end was cut by 4 bases, the J end by 4 bases, with 14 bases between. The CDR3 coding sequence is TGCGCCAGCAGTCGAAGCGTTAATTCGTACGAGCAGTACTTC. Its protein is CASSRSVNSYEQYF.

The rearrangement uses TRBV5-1 and TRBJ2-3; 8 bases are shared with TRBD2. There are 14 residues in the CDR3. The germline V gene encodes CDR1 SGHRS and CDR2 YFSETQ. The junction had 6 bases not matched to a gene; V was cut back by 4 bases and J by 5 bases. CDR3 in amino acids: CASSLSGSKDTQYF. CDR3 nucleotide sequence: TGCGCCAGCAGCCTCAGCGGGAGTAAAGATACGCAGTATTTT.

This chain joins TRBV6-5 and TRBJ2-1; D is possibly TRBD2 (5 bases). V gave up 4 bases and J gave up 7 bases, with 8 bases separating them. The CDR3 spans 12 residues. Germline V lookup: CDR1 MNHEY, CDR2 SVGAGI. The CDR3 DNA reads TGTGCCAGCAGTTCTACTAGGAATGAGCAGTTCTTC. It encodes CASSSTRNEQFF.

The chain recombines TRBV3-1 (or the pseudogene TRBV3-2) with TRBJ2-3; 9 nucleotides agree with TRBD1. The V and J ends lost 4 bases and 3 bases, in that order; junction bases with no gene match: 8. The V gene's germline CDR1 is LGHDT and CDR2 YNNKEL (reference sequence). There are 16 residues in the CDR3. CDR3 bases: TGTGCCAGCAGCCCTACAGGGGGCCGGTTAACAGATACGCAGTATTTT. As protein: CASSPTGGRLTDTQYF.

This chain joins TRBV9 and TRBJ2-2, with a possible D match to TRBD2 (6 bases). CDR1 is SGDLS, CDR2 YYNGEE, per germline. The CDR3 sequence is 13 residues long. The V end was cut by 4 bases, the J end by 6 bases, with 10 bases between. The CDR3, as DNA: TGTGCCAGCAGCCCCAGCGGGCCCGGGGAGCTGTTTTTT. It specifies CASSPSGPGELFF. The entire variable domain, with the rest obtained from reference TRBV9 and TRBJ2-2, is as follows: DSGVTQTPKHLITATGQRVTLRCSPRSGDLSVYWYQQSLDQGLQFLIQYYNGEERAKGNILERFSAQQFPDLHSELNLSSLELGDSALYFCASSPSGPGELFFGEGSRLTVL.

This clone was recorded only once. The chain has TRBV30 and TRBJ2-3, with a tentative D call TRBD2 (6 bases). Germline assignment: CDR1 GTSNPN and CDR2 SVGIG (reference sequence). V was cut by 4 bases and J by 5 bases, with 10 bases left in between. This CDR3 is built from 12 residues. The CDR3 DNA reads as TGTGCCTGGAATTCGGGGGAAGATACGCAGTATTTT. Translating gives CAWNSGEDTQYF.

The table lists this clone with a count of one. V gene TRBV6-6 combines with J gene TRBJ2-5; 15 bases align to TRBD2. J gave up 5 bases and V 6 bases, and 7 bases lay outside the gene matches. This CDR3 has 16 amino acids. Germline CDR1 is MNHNY and CDR2 is SVGAGI (reference sequence). This CDR3 reads CASRTGLAGGKETQYF. The CDR3 DNA follows: TGTGCCAGCAGGACAGGACTAGCGGGGGGGAAGGAGACCCAGTACTTC.

This chain uses TRBV23-1 with TRBJ1-5, with D uncertain. TRBV23-1 is filed as an ORF, its function uncertain. The CDR3 runs 11 residues. The V end was cut by 0 bases, the J end by 12 bases, with 6 bases between. For the CDR3, the DNA is TGCGCCAGCAGTCAATCAGGGAGCCAGCATTTT. Protein product: CASSQSGSQHF.

The CDR3, as DNA: TGTGCCAGCTCTAGGCAGGGGGTAGCCACCGGGGAGCTGTTTTTT. Translated: CASSRQGVATGELFF. The gene calls are TRBV6-5 and TRBJ2-2, with 7 positions matching TRBD1. The germline V gene encodes CDR1 MNHEY and CDR2 SVGAGI. The trim removed 8 bases at V and 4 bases at J, leaving 10 bases unmatched. The CDR3 totals 15 residues.

Note on this clone: Other DNA sequences in this specimen translate into the identical CDR3. The chain is built from TRBV12-5 and TRBJ1-1; maybe TRBD1 (6 bases). The CDR3 runs 15 residues. Per germline, CDR1 LGHNT and CDR2 FRNRAP. The ends were cut back, 6 bases at V and 0 bases at J, with 14 bases in the middle. The CDR3 coding sequence is TGTGCTAGTGGCCCCGGCCAGGGGATGAACACTGAAGCTTTCTTT. Its translation: CASGPGQGMNTEAFF.

This chain connects TRBV5-4 to TRBJ2-7; D remains unclear. The V gene's germline CDR1 is SGHNT and CDR2 YYREEE (reference sequence). The CDR3 is made up of 14 amino acids. V was trimmed by 2 bases and J by 6 bases, leaving 15 bases between them. CDR3 amino acids: CASSLRPQVGEQYF. As DNA, the CDR3 is TGTGCCAGCAGCTTAAGGCCCCAGGTTGGCGAGCAGTACTTC.

The genes are TRBV18 and TRBJ1-4; D not certain. Germline assignment: CDR1 KGHSH and CDR2 LQKENI. V dropped 6 bases and J dropped 7 bases, with 24 bases sitting between them. CDR3 length: 17 amino acids. Written as DNA, the CDR3 is TGTGCCAGCTCGCAGTATACAAACGGGCTAGGGAGTGAAAAACTGTTTTTT. Translated, it gives CASSQYTNGLGSEKLFF.

The chain couples TRBV27 to TRBJ1-5; 10 bases align to TRBD1. The CDR3 contains 19 residues. CDR1 and CDR2 (germline): MNHEY, SMNVEV (reference sequence). J lost 2 bases, V lost 5 bases, and 15 bases had no gene match. This CDR3 reads CASSPRGTGEVTRNQPQHF. The CDR3 coding sequence is TGTGCCAGCAGTCCTCGGGGGACAGGGGAGGTGACACGCAATCAGCCCCAGCATTTT.

The rearrangement joins TRBV24-1 to TRBJ2-7; D perhaps matches TRBD2 (6 bases). Trimming removed 9 bases at V and 7 bases at J, with 18 bases between. Germline values: CDR1 KGHDR, CDR2 SFDVKD. The CDR3 loop spans 13 amino acids. CDR3: CATLMPEGREQYF. CDR3 DNA sequence: TGTGCCACCTTGATGCCGGAGGGAAGAGAGCAGTACTTC.

V and J are TRBV6-1 and TRBJ2-1; 14 nucleotides align to TRBD2. The germline V gene has CDR1 MNHNS and CDR2 SASEGT. The V gene end was trimmed by 4 bases and the J gene end by 9 bases; junction bases not matched to a gene: 11. This CDR3 has 17 residues. The CDR3 here is CASSGRGTSGSIREQFF. In nucleotides, the CDR3 is TGTGCCAGCAGTGGCCGAGGGACTAGCGGGAGTATCCGTGAGCAGTTCTTC.

The chain recombines TRBV24-1 with TRBJ2-1; tentative D call: TRBD1 (6 bases). Trimming stripped 3 bases from V and 9 bases from J, with 11 bases between. The CDR3 runs 13 residues. CDR1 KGHDR and CDR2 SFDVKD come from the germline V gene. Here the CDR3 DNA reads TGTGCCACCAGTGATACCGTCAGGGGTGAGCAGTTCTTC. This gives the protein CATSDTVRGEQFF.

J is TRBJ2-7 and V is TRBV3-1 (or the pseudogene TRBV3-2); D may be TRBD2 (6 bases). Germline CDR1 LGHDT, CDR2 YNNKEL (reference sequence). CDR3 length: 14 residues. V gave up 3 bases and J gave up 3 bases, with 12 bases separating them. CDR3 nucleotides: TGTGCCAGCAGCCAGAGGCGGGGACGCTACGAGCAGTACTTC. Amino acids: CASSQRRGRYEQYF.

The chain carries TRBV28 and TRBJ1-2; the D gene is possibly TRBD1 (5 bases). CDR3 length: 13 residues. Trimming took 3 bases from V and 4 from J, leaving 9 bases between them. Per germline, CDR1 MDHEN and CDR2 SYDVKM. Written as DNA, the CDR3 is TGTGCCAGCAGTTTTCGAACAGGCTATGGCTACACCTTC. Its translation: CASSFRTGYGYTF.

The chain joins TRBV30 to TRBJ1-2; D is unresolved. V was pared by 0 bases and J by 4 bases, with 9 bases between. CDR1 GTSNPN and CDR2 SVGIG come from the germline V gene (reference sequence). The CDR3 consists of 13 residues. The CDR3 here is CAWSVAEPYGYTF. The CDR3 DNA reads as TGTGCCTGGAGTGTGGCAGAACCCTATGGCTACACCTTC.

CDR3 sequence: CASSPLPRGSTDTQYF. Written as DNA, the CDR3 is TGTGCCAGTAGTCCCCTTCCCAGGGGTAGCACAGATACGCAGTATTTT. The chain recombines TRBV19 with TRBJ2-3; maybe TRBD1 (6 bases). V lost 5 bases and J lost 0, with 15 bases in between. This CDR3 is 16 amino acids long. Looked up from germline, CDR1 is LNHDA and CDR2 is SQIVND (reference sequence).

The chain combines TRBV5-1 with TRBJ1-1; 11 bases map to TRBD1. The CDR3 totals 16 residues. The junction had 11 bases not matched to a gene; V was cut back by 6 bases and J by 4 bases. From germline, CDR1 is SGHRS and CDR2 YFSETQ. Here the CDR3 reads CASTLGQGARGTEAFF. The CDR3, as DNA: TGCGCCAGCACCTTAGGACAGGGGGCGAGGGGCACTGAAGCTTTCTTT.

The chain couples TRBV11-3 to TRBJ2-2; 8 bases fit TRBD1. CDR3 size: 16 residues. V gave up 4 bases and J gave up 5 bases; unmatched junction bases: 9. Germline-derived CDR1 and CDR2 are SGHNT and YENEEA. The CDR3 loop reads CASSSDRGRYTGELFF. The CDR3 DNA is TGTGCCAGCAGCTCTGACAGGGGTCGATATACCGGGGAGCTGTTTTTT.

The chain carries TRBV19 and TRBJ2-2; 8 bases agree with TRBD1. Trimming at V came to 1 base and at J to 0 bases, leaving 10 bases not matched to a gene. CDR3 length equals 19 residues. Looked up from germline, CDR1 is LNHDA and CDR2 is SQIVND (reference sequence). The CDR3 DNA sequence: TGTGCCAGTAGTATAGGGGGAGACAGGGGCCACGCGAACACCGGGGAGCTGTTTTTT. Translation: CASSIGGDRGHANTGELFF.

V is TRBV5-1 and J is TRBJ2-1; 11 bases are a match to TRBD2. The CDR3 length is 17 residues. The V gene end was trimmed by 0 bases and the J gene end by 4 bases; junction bases not matched to a gene: 6. CDR1 SGHRS and CDR2 YFSETQ come from the germline V gene. CDR3 coding DNA: TGCGCCAGCAGCTTGGGGGTAGCGGGAGGGCATTACAATGAGCAGTTCTTC. It is translated as CASSLGVAGGHYNEQFF.

The V and J genes are TRBV2 and TRBJ2-5; the D gene is possibly TRBD1 (6 bases). This CDR3 spans 14 amino acids. Germline CDR1 is SNHLY and CDR2 is FYNNEI. V shed 6 bases and J shed 2 bases, with 13 bases lying between them. CDR3 sequence: CASRKGGNQETQYF. The CDR3 bases are TGTGCCAGCAGAAAAGGGGGAAATCAAGAGACCCAGTACTTC.